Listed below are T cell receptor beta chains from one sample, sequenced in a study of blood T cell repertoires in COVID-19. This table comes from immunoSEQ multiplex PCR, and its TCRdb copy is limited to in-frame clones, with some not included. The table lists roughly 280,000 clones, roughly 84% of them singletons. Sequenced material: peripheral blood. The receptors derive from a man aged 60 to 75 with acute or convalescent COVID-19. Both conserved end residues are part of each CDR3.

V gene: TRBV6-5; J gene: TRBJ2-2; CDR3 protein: CASSYFGQSNTGELFF
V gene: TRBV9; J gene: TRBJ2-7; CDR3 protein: CASNPGQGFYEQYF
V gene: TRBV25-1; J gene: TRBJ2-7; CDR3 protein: CASSKTASYEQYF
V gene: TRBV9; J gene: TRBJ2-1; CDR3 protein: CASSARGTGVHEQFF
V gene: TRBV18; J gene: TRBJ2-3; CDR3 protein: CASSAGTGSDTQYF
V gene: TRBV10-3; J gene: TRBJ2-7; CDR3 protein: CAISKQGEGYEQYF
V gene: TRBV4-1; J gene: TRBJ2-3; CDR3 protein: CASSPGTASTDTQYF
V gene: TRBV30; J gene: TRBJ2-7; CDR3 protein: CAWATGDVQYF
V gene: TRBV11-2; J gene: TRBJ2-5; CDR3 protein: CASSSAGTKETQYF
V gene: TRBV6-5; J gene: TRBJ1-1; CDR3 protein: CASSSRQGLNTEAFF
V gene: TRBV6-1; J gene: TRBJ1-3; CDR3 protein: CASSERSPASSGNTIYF
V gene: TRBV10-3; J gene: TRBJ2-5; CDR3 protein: CAISDPGGQGQETQYF
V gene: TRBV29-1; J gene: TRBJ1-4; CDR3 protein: CSVSGIGGKLFF
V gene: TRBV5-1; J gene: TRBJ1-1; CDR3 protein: CASSFQGGTEAFF
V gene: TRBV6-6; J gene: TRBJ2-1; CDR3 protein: CALWAGTRGEQFF
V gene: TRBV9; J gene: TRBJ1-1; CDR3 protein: CASSGAMVRNTEAFF
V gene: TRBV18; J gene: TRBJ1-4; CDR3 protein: CASSIVPATNEKLFF
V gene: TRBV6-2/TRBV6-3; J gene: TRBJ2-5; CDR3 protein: CASSAGTLMETQYF
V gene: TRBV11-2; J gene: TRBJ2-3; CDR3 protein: CASSRTLAGGVTDTQYF
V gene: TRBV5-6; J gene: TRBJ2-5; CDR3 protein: CASSLWREVNQETQYF
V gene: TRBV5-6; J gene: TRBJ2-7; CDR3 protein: CASSFWTGATRTYEQYF
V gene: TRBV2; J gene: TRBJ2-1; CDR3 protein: CATYKGLLNNEQFF
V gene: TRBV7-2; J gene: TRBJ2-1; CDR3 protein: CASSIASGTLSEQFF
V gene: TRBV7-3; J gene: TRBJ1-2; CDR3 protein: CASSFLGSYGYTF
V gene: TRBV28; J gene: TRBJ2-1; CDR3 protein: CASSGLAGYNEQFF
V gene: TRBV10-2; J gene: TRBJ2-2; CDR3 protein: CASSESSGAGELFF
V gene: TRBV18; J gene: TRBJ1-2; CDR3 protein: CASSPPSIQGDGYTF
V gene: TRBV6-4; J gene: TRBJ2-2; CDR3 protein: CASSSRDSGELFF
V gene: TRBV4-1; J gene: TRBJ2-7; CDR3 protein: CASSQVTSGAYEQYF
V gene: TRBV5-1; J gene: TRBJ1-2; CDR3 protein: CASSPRDRLKNYGYTF
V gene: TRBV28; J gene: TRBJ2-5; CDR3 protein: CASRPGGRQLETQYF
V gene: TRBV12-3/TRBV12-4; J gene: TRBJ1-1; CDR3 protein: CASSLLGTGEAFF
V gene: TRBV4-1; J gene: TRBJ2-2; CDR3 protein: CASSQGSYGRRGTGELFF
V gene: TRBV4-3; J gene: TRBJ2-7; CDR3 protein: CASSQPGLAGQQYF
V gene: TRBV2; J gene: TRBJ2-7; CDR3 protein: CASTTGRYEQYF
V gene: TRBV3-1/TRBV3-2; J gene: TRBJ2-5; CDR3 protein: CASSKETQYF
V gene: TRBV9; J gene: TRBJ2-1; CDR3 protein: CASSEGLVYNEQFF
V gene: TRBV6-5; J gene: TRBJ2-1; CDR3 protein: CASSPYRGPGVEQFF
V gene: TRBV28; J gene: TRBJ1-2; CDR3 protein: CASSSSDRVYGYTF
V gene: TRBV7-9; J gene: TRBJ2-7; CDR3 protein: CASSLVVGQASRLNF
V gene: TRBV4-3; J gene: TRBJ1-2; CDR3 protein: CASSQDMTQGSYGYTF
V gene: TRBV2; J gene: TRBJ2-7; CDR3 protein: CATLGQGPSYEQYF
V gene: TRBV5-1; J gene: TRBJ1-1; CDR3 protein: CASSLAPGTEAFF
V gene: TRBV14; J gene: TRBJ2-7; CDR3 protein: CASSQVDWAYEQYF
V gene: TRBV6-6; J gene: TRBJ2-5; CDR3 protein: CASSYELLIESTQYF
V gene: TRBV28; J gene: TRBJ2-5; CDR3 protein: CASSTPGQGQETQYF
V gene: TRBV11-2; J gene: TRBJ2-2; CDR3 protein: CASRVVGGPTGELFF
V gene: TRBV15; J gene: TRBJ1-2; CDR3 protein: CATSQGNYGYTF
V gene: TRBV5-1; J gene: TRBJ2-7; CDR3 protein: CASSLAVGSYEQYF
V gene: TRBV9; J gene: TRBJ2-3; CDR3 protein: CASSPRGGPYAHASTDTQYF
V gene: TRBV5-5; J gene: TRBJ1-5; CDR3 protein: CASSLSGDSNQPQHF
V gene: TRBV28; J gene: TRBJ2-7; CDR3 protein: CASSTTGLAGEQYF
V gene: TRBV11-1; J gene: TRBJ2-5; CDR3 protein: CASKRGWYQETQYF
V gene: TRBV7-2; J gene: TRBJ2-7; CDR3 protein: CASSLVLASGYEQYF